Shown below are 28 T cell receptor beta chains from a single sample sequenced in a study of human T cells and chemical hapten exposure. TCRdb used MiXCR to reprocess the RACE reads, holding one entry per CDR3 protein. The sample shows about 84,000 distinct CDR3 sequences, 11% of them seen only once. The time point is: patch test 3, about 24 weeks after DPC sensitization. The treatment is: therapeutic diphenylcyclopropenone sensitization with weekly scalp DPC. Sample: whole blood, taken in connection with sensitization to the hapten diphenylcyclopropenone (DPC). The source of these receptors is a woman aged 50 to 60 with alopecia areata. Some clones in this sample may be carry-over from other donors' samples.

This clonotype occurred a few times. The J gene is TRBJ2-1, the V gene TRBV14, with 9 bases matching TRBD2. The CDR3 has 15 amino acids. The ends lost 4 bases at V and 6 bases at J; junction bases unmatched: 7. The germline V gene encodes CDR1 SGHDN and CDR2 FVKESK. The CDR3 here is CASSPLAGVPNEQFF. As DNA, the CDR3 is TGTGCCAGCAGCCCTTTAGCGGGAGTCCCCAATGAGCAGTTCTTC.

The rearrangement links TRBV20-1 to TRBJ2-1, with TRBD2 matching 7 bases. Trimming removed 0 bases from V and 3 bases from J; junction bases left unmatched: 5. Germline lookup yields CDR1 DFQATT and CDR2 SNEGSKA (reference sequence). The CDR3 consists of 15 residues. This CDR3 is CSARDPSGDYNEQFF. CDR3 nucleotides: TGCAGTGCTAGAGATCCTAGCGGAGACTACAATGAGCAGTTCTTC.

This clonotype was recorded at least ten times. This chain joins TRBV19 and TRBJ2-2; 9 positions match TRBD1. There are 15 residues in the CDR3. The trim removed 6 bases at V and 9 bases at J, leaving 11 bases unmatched. The germline CDR1 and CDR2 sequences are LNHDA and SQIVND (reference sequence). The CDR3 DNA sequence: TGTGCCAGTAGCCCGGTCCCGGGACAGGGCTGGGAGCTGTTTTTT. It translates to CASSPVPGQGWELFF.

This clonotype came up a few times. The chain uses TRBV29-1 and TRBJ2-1; D possibly corresponds to TRBD2 (6 bases). The V end was cut by 6 bases, the J end by 5 bases, with 11 bases between. In germline, CDR1 is SQVTM, CDR2 ANQGSEA. CDR3 length: 12 amino acids. The CDR3 here is CSVRTNHNEQFF. Written as DNA, the CDR3 is TGCAGCGTACGGACTAACCACAATGAGCAGTTCTTC.

This clonotype has just a few counts. The V and J genes are TRBV18 and TRBJ2-5; D possibly uses TRBD1 or TRBD2 (5 bases each). The germline CDR1 and CDR2 sequences are KGHSH and LQKENI. V shed 4 bases and J shed 2 bases, with 11 bases lying between them. This CDR3 has 14 residues. Here the CDR3 DNA reads TGTGCCAGCTCACGGGATTGGGGGCAAGAGACCCAGTACTTC. It yields the protein CASSRDWGQETQYF.

V is TRBV20-1 and J is TRBJ2-3; 10 bases line up with TRBD2. Germline-derived CDR1 and CDR2 are DFQATT and SNEGSKA (reference sequence). CDR3 length equals 17 residues. J lost 2 bases, V lost 4 bases, and 12 bases had no gene match. CDR3 in amino acids: CSAKGSSGSRNTDTQYF. In DNA form, the CDR3 reads TGCAGTGCTAAAGGTTCTAGCGGGAGCCGGAACACAGATACGCAGTATTTT.

Notes on this clonotype: One junction end does not reproduce the germline sequence, and a read error may be involved. The chain couples TRBV20-1 to TRBJ2-3, with TRBD1 as a possible D gene (5 bases). Germline CDR1 reads DFQATT; CDR2 reads SNEGSKA (reference sequence). This CDR3 contains 17 residues. The CDR3 reads CSAGDPWGGERTDTQYF. Written as DNA, the CDR3 is TGCAGTGCTGGAGATCCATGGGGCGGTGAGAGAACAGATACGCAGTATTTT.

This clonotype was observed at least ten times. The rearrangement links TRBV6-1 to TRBJ2-5; TRBD2 matches at 9 bases. The V gene end was trimmed by 2 bases and the J gene end by 4 bases; junction bases not matched to a gene: 8. Germline CDR1 is MNHNS and CDR2 is SASEGT. The CDR3 sequence is 16 residues long. CDR3 protein: CASSETYSREGETQYF. DNA of the CDR3: TGTGCCAGCAGTGAAACGTACTCGCGGGAGGGAGAGACCCAGTACTTC.

In its sample, this clonotype was seen many times. The chain uses TRBV29-1 and TRBJ1-5; D is uncertain. The length of the CDR3 is 13 residues. Germline loops: CDR1 SQVTM, CDR2 ANQGSEA. V was trimmed by 4 bases and J by 6 bases, leaving 13 bases between them. CDR3: CSVAGDLGQPQHF. The CDR3 nucleotides are TGCAGCGTTGCAGGAGACCTCGGTCAGCCCCAGCATTTT.

There are a few counts of this clonotype. This sequence joins TRBV7-9 and TRBJ2-1; 7 nucleotides line up with TRBD2. The trim removed 6 bases at V and 10 bases at J, leaving 12 bases unmatched. The CDR3 covers 14 residues. Germline values: CDR1 SEHNR, CDR2 FQNEAQ (reference sequence). CDR3 nucleotide sequence: TGTGCCAGCAGTGTAGCTAGCGGAGGGAACGAGCAGTTCTTC. Its translation: CASSVASGGNEQFF. The whole variable domain, filled in from reference TRBV7-9 and TRBJ2-1, reads DTGVSQNPRHKITKRGQNVTFRCDPISEHNRLYWYRQTLGQGPEFLTYFQNEAQLEKSRLLSDRFSAERPKGSFSTLEIQRTEQGDSAMYLCASSVASGGNEQFFGPGTRLTVL.

This clonotype was observed at least ten times. V gene TRBV7-6 combines with J gene TRBJ2-7, with D possibly matching TRBD1 (8 bases). The germline V gene encodes CDR1 SGHVS and CDR2 FNYEAQ. Deletions cut 2 bases from V and 5 bases from J, with 19 bases between. This CDR3 is 16 amino acids long. This CDR3 reads CASSLSQNRGGNEQYF. In DNA form, the CDR3 reads TGTGCCAGCAGCTTATCCCAGAACAGGGGGGGCAACGAGCAGTACTTC.

In this sample, this clonotype turned up many times. The rearrangement joins TRBV29-1 to TRBJ1-5; D is possibly TRBD1 (6 bases). CDR1 and CDR2 from the germline V gene are SQVTM and ANQGSEA. This CDR3 spans 13 amino acids. V was cut by 4 bases and J by 6 bases, with 13 bases left in between. The CDR3 is CSVVATGGQPQHF. CDR3 DNA sequence: TGCAGCGTTGTAGCGACAGGCGGTCAGCCCCAGCATTTT.

V gene TRBV9 combines with J gene TRBJ2-3; possible D gene TRBD2, 6 bases. The V end lost 0 bases, the J end lost 2 bases, and 10 bases lay between the germline ends. Germline CDR1 is SGDLS and CDR2 is YYNGEE. The CDR3 runs to 15 residues. CDR3 amino acids: CASSVGGGTTDTQYF. The CDR3, as DNA: TGTGCCAGCAGCGTAGGAGGCGGGACCACAGATACGCAGTATTTT.

This clonotype was detected a few times. This chain links TRBV7-9 with TRBJ1-1; 7 nucleotides align to TRBD1. V gave up 7 bases and J gave up 4 bases; unmatched junction bases: 3. CDR3 length: 12 amino acids. Germline assignment: CDR1 SEHNR and CDR2 FQNEAQ (reference sequence). CDR3 residues: CASNDRVTEAFF. CDR3 sequence (DNA): TGTGCCAGCAACGACAGGGTCACTGAAGCTTTCTTT.

This clonotype was detected a few times. The chain is built from TRBV7-8 and TRBJ2-1; 9 bases line up with TRBD2. V gave up 6 bases and J gave up 4 bases; unmatched junction bases: 10. Germline values: CDR1 SGHVS, CDR2 FQNEAQ. This CDR3 is built from 16 residues. The CDR3 here is CASRERASGEYNEQFF. CDR3 DNA: TGTGCCAGCAGGGAGAGGGCTAGCGGGGAATACAATGAGCAGTTCTTC.

The V and J genes are TRBV29-1 and TRBJ2-1; TRBD2 aligns across 10 bases. Germline CDR1 SQVTM, CDR2 ANQGSEA. This CDR3 has 15 amino acids. Trimming removed 5 bases from V and 7 bases from J; junction bases left unmatched: 11. CDR3 DNA sequence: TGCAGCGTTACCCTGGGAATAGCGGGAGGTAATGAGCAGTTCTTC. Translating gives CSVTLGIAGGNEQFF.

This clonotype was seen many times. This chain joins TRBV11-2 and TRBJ2-7; 8 bases are shared with TRBD1. V lost 5 bases to trimming and J lost 4 bases; unmatched junction nucleotides: 4. CDR1 and CDR2 (germline): SGHAT, FQNNGV. The CDR3 runs to 13 residues. The CDR3 protein is CASSPGQGYEQYF. Here the CDR3 DNA reads TGTGCCAGCAGCCCCGGACAGGGTTACGAGCAGTACTTC.

Many counts were recorded for this clonotype. The V gene is TRBV24-1, the J gene TRBJ2-1, with D tentatively TRBD2 (5 bases). Germline CDR1 reads KGHDR; CDR2 reads SFDVKD. The CDR3 covers 12 residues. The V gene lost 4 bases and the J gene lost 7 bases, with 7 bases spanning the gap. The CDR3 sequence: CATSEAENEQFF. The CDR3 DNA sequence: TGTGCCACCAGTGAAGCGGAGAATGAGCAGTTCTTC.

The chain has TRBV6-2 or TRBV6-3 and TRBJ2-1; 11 bases line up with TRBD2. Trimming at V came to 6 bases and at J to 2 bases, leaving 3 bases not matched to a gene. The length of the CDR3 is 15 residues. Germline CDR1 reads MNHEY; CDR2 reads SVGEGT. The CDR3 here is CASSLTSGTYNEQFF. In DNA form, the CDR3 reads TGTGCCAGCAGCCTGACTAGCGGGACCTACAATGAGCAGTTCTTC.

This clonotype was observed at least ten times. The chain links TRBV24-1 to TRBJ2-5; D possibly uses TRBD1 or TRBD2 (5 bases each). Looked up from germline, CDR1 is KGHDR and CDR2 is SFDVKD. V was trimmed by 4 bases and J by 3 bases, leaving 11 bases between them. CDR3 length: 14 amino acids. CDR3 in amino acids: CATSEAGTEETQYF. The CDR3 DNA reads as TGTGCCACCAGTGAGGCCGGGACGGAAGAGACCCAGTACTTC.

The V gene is TRBV28, the J gene TRBJ2-7; TRBD1 aligns across 10 bases. With V trimmed by 5 bases and J by 2 bases, 15 bases remained unmatched. The CDR3 is 18 residues long. Germline CDR1 reads MDHEN; CDR2 reads SYDVKM. Here the CDR3 reads CASSPTGQGREGAYEQYF. Written as DNA, the CDR3 is TGTGCCAGCAGTCCGACGGGACAGGGGCGAGAGGGAGCCTACGAGCAGTACTTC.

The chain recombines TRBV7-8 with TRBJ1-1; 7 bases are shared with TRBD1. J lost 1 base, V lost 1 base, and 6 bases had no gene match. Per germline, CDR1 SGHVS and CDR2 FQNEAQ. The length of the CDR3 is 16 residues. CDR3 region: CASSLEGAGKNTEAFF. The DNA for the CDR3 is TGTGCCAGCAGCTTAGAGGGGGCGGGGAAGAACACTGAAGCTTTCTTT.

This clonotype has ten or more counts. The rearrangement joins TRBV29-1 to TRBJ2-1; 11 bases are a match to TRBD2. Germline CDR1 is SQVTM and CDR2 is ANQGSEA. Trimming cost V 7 bases and J 4 bases; bases outside gene matches: 18. This CDR3 comprises 18 residues. The CDR3 here is CSAEGASGRWDMYNEQFF. CDR3 coding DNA: TGCAGCGCCGAAGGGGCTAGCGGGAGGTGGGATATGTACAATGAGCAGTTCTTC.

This clonotype has at least ten counts. The CDR3 protein is CASSLARTGELFF. CDR3 DNA sequence: TGTGCCAGCAGCTTGGCAAGGACCGGGGAGCTGTTTTTT. The V gene is TRBV7-9, the J gene TRBJ2-2; D not certain. In germline, CDR1 is SEHNR, CDR2 FQNEAQ (reference sequence). Trimming took off 3 bases at V and 5 bases at J, with 7 bases between the two ends. CDR3 size: 13 residues.

This clonotype was observed many times. The chain employs TRBV12-3 or TRBV12-4 and TRBJ2-7; 8 bases are a match to TRBD1. The CDR3 spans 14 residues. V was clipped by 6 bases and J by 0 bases; unmatched bases: 4. The CDR3 reads CASRGTGSSYEQYF. DNA of the CDR3: TGTGCCAGCAGGGGGACAGGCAGCTCCTACGAGCAGTACTTC.

In the case of this clonotype: This is likely a read error, given that the CDR3 carries no conserved phenylalanine or tryptophan at its end. J is TRBJ2-1 and V is TRBV5-1; no clear D. Trimming cost V 4 bases and J 6 bases, with 14 bases left between them. Germline V gene data show CDR1 as SGHRS and CDR2 as YFSETQ. This CDR3 is 14 amino acids long. CDR3 DNA sequence: TGCGCCAGCAGCCAACCTCCCGTAGCCAATGAGCAGTTCTTG. As protein: CASSQPPVANEQFL.

This clonotype was found many times. The chain joins TRBV28 to TRBJ2-7, with unresolved D. Trimming stripped 3 bases from V and 2 bases from J, with 11 bases between. CDR3 length equals 14 residues. Germline CDR1 is MDHEN and CDR2 is SYDVKM. Here the CDR3 reads CASSLLGRTYEQYF. DNA of the CDR3: TGTGCCAGCAGTTTGCTCGGCCGCACCTACGAGCAGTACTTC.

This chain connects TRBV11-2 to TRBJ2-2, with 10 bases fitting TRBD2. V shed 2 bases, J shed 3 bases, and the junction held 6 bases outside the gene matches. This CDR3 contains 17 residues. The germline CDR1 and CDR2 sequences are SGHAT and FQNNGV. The CDR3 loop reads CASSLILAGSDTGELFF. The CDR3 DNA is TGTGCCAGCAGCTTAATACTAGCGGGATCAGACACCGGGGAGCTGTTTTTT.